These 16 T cell receptor beta chains were all obtained from the same sample, sequenced in a study of regulatory T cells in long-lasting Graves disease. This sample's time point: newly diagnosed GD, antithyroid drugs for less than 3 months. PBMC-derived RNA was used for the TCR library. Building the TCR beta libraries relied on iRepertoire HTBI primers, and CDR3 regions underwent Arm-PCR. TCRdb reanalysed the multiplex PCR reads using MiXCR and keeps one entry per CDR3 protein. This table holds over 350,000 distinct CDR3 sequences, roughly 15% found once. The same data also went into a second study, on T cells in Graves' hyperthyroidism and ophthalmopathy.

Here the sequenced sample was peripheral blood mononuclear cells (PBMCs), taken at new diagnosis, from a patient treated with antithyroid drugs. The receptor set was obtained from a woman between 50 and 59 years old with Graves disease.

In its sample, this clonotype was seen many times. The rearrangement joins TRBV28 to TRBJ2-1; tentatively, D is TRBD2 (5 bases). Between the trimmed V and J ends, which lost 0 bases and 8 bases, there was a span of 14 bases. This CDR3 is 15 amino acids long. The germline gives CDR1 MDHEN, CDR2 SYDVKM. The CDR3 here is CASSLWSISADEQFF. The CDR3 DNA reads as TGTGCCAGCAGTTTATGGTCGATTAGCGCGGATGAGCAGTTCTTC. The full variable domain, completed using reference TRBV28 and TRBJ2-1, is DVKVTQSSRYLVKRTGEKVFLECVQDMDHENMFWYRQDPGLGLRLIYFSYDVKMKEKGDIPEGYSVSREKKERFSLILESASTNQTSMYLCASSLWSISADEQFFGPGTRLTVL.

This clonotype appeared a few times. CDR3 DNA sequence: TGTGCCAGCAGCCCGGGGGAGAAATATGCGGGCTACACCTTC. As protein: CASSPGEKYAGYTF. The V and J genes are TRBV28 and TRBJ1-2, with D maybe TRBD1 (5 bases). V was clipped by 6 bases and J by 8 bases, with 19 bases between them. Germline V gives CDR1 MDHEN, CDR2 SYDVKM. CDR3 length: 14 amino acids.

In this sample, this clonotype turned up many times. CDR3 nucleotides: TGTGCCAGCAGGTCCGAAGCGTACTCGAACACCGGGGAGCTGTTTTTT. Translation gives CASRSEAYSNTGELFF. The V gene is TRBV12-3 or TRBV12-4, the J gene TRBJ2-2, with no clear D. Trimming stripped 6 bases from V and 0 bases from J, with 14 bases between. The CDR3 is made up of 16 amino acids.

A few counts support this clonotype. The gene calls are TRBV29-1 and TRBJ1-1; the D is unclear. This CDR3 is built from 14 residues. Germline CDR1 and CDR2: SQVTM and ANQGSEA. V lost 0 bases and J 4 bases, leaving 12 bases between the germline ends. CDR3 residues: CSVEDIGFGTEAFF. CDR3 coding DNA: TGCAGCGTTGAAGATATAGGTTTCGGCACTGAAGCTTTCTTT.

This clonotype has a handful of counts. The chain combines TRBV28 with TRBJ1-1; no clear D gene. CDR3 length: 14 residues. Germline lookup yields CDR1 MDHEN and CDR2 SYDVKM. Deletions cut 2 bases from V and 8 bases from J, with 15 bases between. The CDR3 reads CASSLRLRQVEAFF. The DNA of the CDR3 is TGTGCCAGCAGTTTAAGGCTACGGCAGGTAGAAGCTTTCTTT. The whole variable domain, remainder taken from reference TRBV28 and TRBJ1-1, is DVKVTQSSRYLVKRTGEKVFLECVQDMDHENMFWYRQDPGLGLRLIYFSYDVKMKEKGDIPEGYSVSREKKERFSLILESASTNQTSMYLCASSLRLRQVEAFFGQGTRLTVV.

This clonotype was found a few times. This chain joins TRBV10-3 and TRBJ2-1; 9 bases are shared with TRBD2. From germline, CDR1 is ENHRY and CDR2 SYGVKD. Unmatched junction bases numbered 10, after V lost 1 base and J lost 9 bases. The CDR3 has 16 amino acids. CDR3 DNA sequence: TGTGCCATCAGTGAGTATTTGCGGGAGGGCCTCGGTGAGCAGTTCTTC. The encoded protein is CAISEYLREGLGEQFF.

This chain links TRBV19 with TRBJ2-7, with 10 bases matching TRBD1. The germline gives CDR1 LNHDA, CDR2 SQIVND (reference sequence). V gave up 5 bases and J gave up 3 bases; unmatched junction bases: 13. This CDR3 is built from 17 residues. CDR3 nucleotides: TGTGCCAGTAGTCTCTACCACAACCGGGACAGGGGCTACGAGCAGTACTTC. It codes for CASSLYHNRDRGYEQYF.

In its sample, this clonotype was seen many times. The V gene is TRBV11-1, the J gene TRBJ2-5, with 9 bases matching TRBD1. With 5 bases clipped from V and 6 bases from J, the junction kept 10 bases outside the gene matches. The CDR3 covers 15 residues. CDR1 and CDR2 from the germline V gene are SGHAT and FQDESV (reference sequence). The CDR3, as DNA: TGTGCCAGCAGCACTACCGGGACAGGGCCGAAGACCCAGTACTTC. Translation: CASSTTGTGPKTQYF.

This clonotype was seen ten or more times. The chain combines TRBV2 with TRBJ2-2; 14 nucleotides line up with TRBD2. V lost 8 bases, J lost 1 base, and 6 bases stayed unmatched. This CDR3 is built from 17 residues. The germline gives CDR1 SNHLY, CDR2 FYNNEI. The CDR3: CASGTSGSYGNTGELFF. As DNA, the CDR3 is TGTGCCAGCGGGACTAGCGGGAGTTATGGGAACACCGGGGAGCTGTTTTTT.

This clonotype occurred many times. The rearrangement links TRBV11-2 to TRBJ2-3; 9 nucleotides match TRBD2. The CDR3 is 17 residues long. V gave up 5 bases and J gave up 4 bases; unmatched junction bases: 13. CDR1 is SGHAT and CDR2 is FQNNGV in the germline V gene. CDR3 bases: TGTGCCAGCAGCCTAACGCTCAGGACTAGCGTCGCAGATACGCAGTATTTT. Encoded protein: CASSLTLRTSVADTQYF.

This clonotype was observed many times. This chain links TRBV12-3 or TRBV12-4 with TRBJ1-2; D gene ambiguous. CDR3 size: 14 residues. V was cut by 7 bases and J by 4 bases, with 16 bases left in between. The CDR3 loop reads CASIVFGLGYGYTF. The CDR3 DNA reads as TGTGCCAGCATCGTGTTCGGGCTCGGCTATGGCTACACCTTC.

V and J are TRBV20-1 and TRBJ2-1, with D uncertain. V was pared by 4 bases and J by 4 bases, with 11 bases between. From germline, CDR1 is DFQATT and CDR2 SNEGSKA (reference sequence). The CDR3 covers 13 residues. The CDR3 region is CSAMEYRYNEQFF. DNA for the CDR3: TGCAGTGCTATGGAGTATCGGTACAATGAGCAGTTCTTC.

This clonotype was observed many times. This chain joins TRBV2 and TRBJ2-7, with D perhaps assigned TRBD1 or TRBD2 (5 bases each). The V end lost 1 base, the J end lost 7 bases, and 17 bases lay between the germline ends. Germline CDR1 reads SNHLY; CDR2 reads FYNNEI. This CDR3 has 15 residues. In DNA, the CDR3 is TGTGCCAGCAGTGAAGAGACCGGGACCGCTTTAGAGCAGTACTTC. Its protein is CASSEETGTALEQYF.

This clonotype was seen ten or more times. The chain links TRBV28 to TRBJ1-1; 7 positions agree with TRBD1. Germline V gene lookup returns CDR1 MDHEN and CDR2 SYDVKM. J lost 0 bases, V lost 8 bases, and 0 bases had no gene match. The CDR3 contains 12 residues. The CDR3 reads CASGTVNTEAFF. In nucleotides, the CDR3 is TGTGCCAGCGGGACAGTGAACACTGAAGCTTTCTTT.

The chain has TRBV19 and TRBJ2-7; maybe TRBD2 (6 bases). The V gene lost 3 bases and the J gene lost 2 bases, with 14 bases spanning the gap. Germline values: CDR1 LNHDA, CDR2 SQIVND (reference sequence). The CDR3 has 15 residues. CDR3 DNA: TGTGCCAGTAGTATTGGGAGCGGGCGGGCCTACGAGCAGTACTTC. Amino acids: CASSIGSGRAYEQYF.

This clonotype was detected only a few times. The chain combines TRBV4-1 with TRBJ2-3; 12 positions agree with TRBD2. Germline assignment: CDR1 MGHRA and CDR2 YSYEKL. This CDR3 has 20 residues. V lost 4 bases to trimming and J lost 0 bases; unmatched junction nucleotides: 14. The CDR3 region is CASSLTSGRWGSPSTDTQYF. The CDR3 DNA reads TGCGCCAGCAGCCTTACTAGCGGGAGGTGGGGGAGCCCTAGCACAGATACGCAGTATTTT.